The rows below give T cell receptor beta chains drawn from one sample of a study of T cell responses to AZD1222 COVID-19 vaccine. Only in-frame clones appear in the TCRdb table, and some are missing; sequencing was by immunoSEQ multiplex PCR. Here the sample spans 120,000 to 150,000 clones, 75% to 85% being singletons. This specimen was peripheral blood, taken on day 0 of MenACWY control vaccination. Receptors originate from an adult in good health. CDR3s include the opening cysteine and the closing phenylalanine or tryptophan. A D gene is named only where the DNA matches it firmly.

V gene: TRBV11-3
D gene: NA
CDR3 protein: CASSLGSGSTDTQYF

V gene: TRBV5-4
D gene: TRBD1
CDR3 protein: CASSATGSGTDTQYF

V gene: TRBV18
D gene: NA
CDR3 protein: CASSRSRANYNEQFF

V gene: TRBV15
D gene: NA
CDR3 protein: CAPQPQHF

V gene: TRBV5-1
D gene: TRBD1
CDR3 protein: CASSLGRMPGQGNTEAFF

V gene: TRBV11-2
D gene: NA
CDR3 protein: CASSYRVSGNTIYF

V gene: TRBV3-1/TRBV3-2
D gene: TRBD1
CDR3 protein: CASSQGGTGTGTMNTEAFF

V gene: TRBV12-5
D gene: TRBD2
CDR3 protein: CASGSGRGYDTQYF

V gene: TRBV11-3
D gene: NA
CDR3 protein: CASSSGGPGELFF

V gene: TRBV7-7
D gene: NA
CDR3 protein: CASSPHEQNTGELFF

V gene: TRBV18
D gene: NA
CDR3 protein: CASSRTGGKDSPLHF

V gene: TRBV9
D gene: NA
CDR3 protein: CASSYRDSSAVFF

V gene: TRBV10-3
D gene: NA
CDR3 protein: CAIAQGDNQPQHF

V gene: TRBV6-1
D gene: TRBD2
CDR3 protein: CASSELGTSKSWQFF

V gene: TRBV28
D gene: TRBD1
CDR3 protein: CASSPPTGWGTEAFF

V gene: TRBV5-5
D gene: NA
CDR3 protein: CASSLGLGFTGELFF

V gene: TRBV6-5
D gene: NA
CDR3 protein: CASSYSVVPGPEKLFF

V gene: TRBV27
D gene: TRBD2
CDR3 protein: CASSWAASGGYNEQFF

V gene: TRBV5-1
D gene: TRBD1
CDR3 protein: CASSPGQGPTGELFF

V gene: TRBV9
D gene: NA
CDR3 protein: CASSADTLSNQPQHF

V gene: TRBV5-1
D gene: NA
CDR3 protein: CASSLIQKGYTF

V gene: TRBV28
D gene: NA
CDR3 protein: CASSFGAGFRNSPLHF

V gene: TRBV5-6
D gene: NA
CDR3 protein: CASSLFEQGNTGELFF

V gene: TRBV5-6
D gene: NA
CDR3 protein: CASSIQSLNSPLHF

V gene: TRBV4-2
D gene: NA
CDR3 protein: CASSRLQVGRENSPLHF

V gene: TRBV6-5
D gene: NA
CDR3 protein: CASKIRGSNQPQHF

V gene: TRBV7-8
D gene: NA
CDR3 protein: CASSLFGQTNNSPLHF

V gene: TRBV29-1
D gene: NA
CDR3 protein: CSVEGGGLGYGYTF

V gene: TRBV5-6
D gene: TRBD1
CDR3 protein: CASSLGQGAGYGYTF

V gene: TRBV14
D gene: TRBD1
CDR3 protein: CASSQFALTGGDGELFF